These T cell receptor beta chains were read from a single sample in a study of T cells in Graves' hyperthyroidism and ophthalmopathy. TCRdb called the multiplex PCR reads again in MiXCR, with one record for every CDR3 protein. The sample carries 490,000 or so distinct CDR3 sequences, less than 20% recorded once. Sequences were obtained from blood. The receptor source for this set is a middle-aged man with Graves' ophthalmopathy. Each CDR3 is given with its conserved first and last residue. A D gene is named only where the DNA matches it firmly. Rows may omit the clone size; those that give it use once, few, many or a size class.

d_call clone_size j_call v_call cdr3_nt cdr3_aa
NA few TRBJ1-1 TRBV9 TGTGCCAGCAGCGTAGCTAGGGGTGGTAGCACTGAAGCTTTCTTT CASSVARGGSTEAFF
NA few TRBJ2-1 TRBV11-2 TGTGCCAGCAGCTCCCCGGGGCCCTGGAATGAGCAGTTCTTC CASSSPGPWNEQFF
NA NA TRBJ1-5 TRBV20-1 TGCAGTGCTAATAGGGACGGCAATCAGCCCCAGCATTTT CSANRDGNQPQHF
NA NA TRBJ1-1 TRBV10-2 TGCGCCAGCAGAGATTTAGGGTGGACTGAAGCTTTCTTT CASRDLGWTEAFF
NA NA TRBJ2-5 TRBV15 TGTGCCACCAGCAGAGGTCCGGCCCAAGAGACCCAGTACTTC CATSRGPAQETQYF
NA many TRBJ1-4 TRBV12-3/TRBV12-4 TGTGCCAGCAGTTCTCGGACAGCCTGGGAAAAACTGTTTTTT CASSSRTAWEKLFF
NA many TRBJ2-1 TRBV20-1 TGCAGTGCTACGGGATTGAGGAATGAGCAGTTCTTC CSATGLRNEQFF
TRBD2 few TRBJ2-3 TRBV20-1 TGCAGTGCCGACCCCCTAGCGGACCGCCTCACAGATACGCAGTATTTT CSADPLADRLTDTQYF
TRBD1 many TRBJ2-2 TRBV7-2 TGTGCCAGCAGCCGAAGGGAAACAGGGGCCGGGGAGCTGTTTTTT CASSRRETGAGELFF
NA few TRBJ1-2 TRBV7-8 TGTGCCAGCAGCTTTCGTCGGGATGGAGGCTACACCTTC CASSFRRDGGYTF
NA NA TRBJ2-7 TRBV5-1 TGCGCCAGCAGCTCCGGGTTAATTGGGACGGCGAGCTCCTACGAGCAGTACTTC CASSSGLIGTASSYEQYF
TRBD1 few TRBJ1-6 TRBV9 TGTGCCAGCACCAGACAGGGGCAACCGGGTTCACCCCTCCACTTT CASTRQGQPGSPLHF
NA NA TRBJ2-1 TRBV28 TGTGCCAGCAGTTTATGGCCGGTTGGGAAGTTCTTC CASSLWPVGKFF
TRBD1 many TRBJ2-5 TRBV3-1 TGTGCCAGCAGCCTACTGGAGCGCAGCGGGACAGGGATAGGGGCCCAGTACTTC CASSLLERSGTGIGAQYF
TRBD2 few TRBJ2-2 TRBV18 TGTGCCAGCTCACCTGGACCGGGGACTAGCGGGATGTGGACCGGGGAGCTGTTTTTT CASSPGPGTSGMWTGELFF
TRBD2 NA TRBJ2-7 TRBV7-6 TGTGCCAGCAGCTTCATAGCGGGGGCGAGGAACGAGCAGTACTTC CASSFIAGARNEQYF
NA many TRBJ1-2 TRBV7-8 TGTGCCAGCAGCTTACAAGGCAGGGGTGTGGACTATGGCTACACCTTC CASSLQGRGVDYGYTF
NA NA TRBJ1-4 TRBV11-2 TGTGCCAGCAGCTCACCCCGACAGGCAACTAATGAAAAACTGTTTTTT CASSSPRQATNEKLFF
NA few TRBJ2-5 TRBV27 TGTGCCAGCAGTTTAGGAGTGTTCCTGAAGACCCAGTACTTC CASSLGVFLKTQYF
NA NA TRBJ1-2 TRBV27 TGTGCCAGCAGCCCGAAAGGGCAGGGGCGTCTTAACTATGGCTACACCTTC CASSPKGQGRLNYGYTF
TRBD1 NA TRBJ1-2 TRBV7-8 TGTGCCAGCAGCTTAGTCCAGGGGGCGGTTCTCAATGGCTACACCTTC CASSLVQGAVLNGYTF
NA NA TRBJ2-5 TRBV7-3 TGCGCCAGCAGCCAAGTGATTGGGCCCCAAGAGACCCAGTACTTC CASSQVIGPQETQYF
NA few TRBJ2-1 TRBV5-6 TGTGCCAGCAGCTCTTACTCCTACAATGAGCAGTTCTTC CASSSYSYNEQFF
TRBD1 few TRBJ2-3 TRBV20-1 TGCAGTGCATCGATTGGGACAGGAGACACAGATACGCAGTATTTT CSASIGTGDTDTQYF
TRBD1 NA TRBJ2-5 TRBV5-5 TGTGCCAGCAGCCCTACCCGACAGGGGCCGAAGAGAGGGTACTTC CASSPTRQGPKRGYF